This T cell receptor beta chain was sequenced for a study of blood T cell repertoires in COVID-19. Study overall: Italy, Spain and the United States were the sources of the convalescent and acute COVID-19 samples.

Trimming pared 1 base from V and 7 bases from J, leaving 13 bases between. The CDR3 extends over 15 amino acids. The germline gives CDR1 LGHDT, CDR2 YNNKEL (reference sequence). The method was immunoSEQ multiplex PCR; TCRdb's version includes in-frame clones alone and lacks a portion of them. The data contain about 130,000 clones, roughly 80% of them seen just once; the ten biggest clones take up roughly 3%. The chain is built from TRBV3-1 (or the pseudogene TRBV3-2) and TRBJ2-2, with D perhaps TRBD2 (5 bases). The TCR was taken from an elderly woman with acute or convalescent COVID-19. Sequenced: peripheral blood. Here the CDR3 DNA reads TGTGCCAGCAGCCAAGTGGACTCCCAAGGCGGGGAGCTGTTTTTT. It codes for CASSQVDSQGGELFF.